The 23 T cell receptor beta chains listed next were all sequenced from one sample in a study of blood T cell repertoires in COVID-19. Sequenced by immunoSEQ multiplex PCR; TCRdb stores in-frame clones only, minus some. The table lists around 100,000 clones, around nine tenths of them singletons. Sample: peripheral blood. All receptors derive from a man over 45 with acute or convalescent COVID-19.

The chain carries TRBV5-8 and TRBJ2-4; 11 nucleotides line up with TRBD1. CDR1 and CDR2 (germline): SGHTS, YDEGEE. This CDR3 contains 13 residues. V was clipped by 4 bases and J by 8 bases; unmatched bases: 2. In DNA, the CDR3 is TGTGCCAGCAGCCGGGACAGGGGGTACATTCAGTACTTC. This translates into CASSRDRGYIQYF.

The chain has TRBV11-2 and TRBJ1-6, with TRBD1 identical over 10 bases. Trimming at V came to 2 bases and at J to 3 bases, leaving 10 bases not matched to a gene. The CDR3 totals 19 residues. Per the germline V gene, CDR1 is SGHAT and CDR2 is FQNNGV. CDR3 DNA: TGTGCCAGCAGCTTATTTTCCCCGGGACAGGGGATCTATAATTCACCCCTCCACTTT. It encodes CASSLFSPGQGIYNSPLHF.

The DNA for the CDR3 is TGTGCCAGCAGCGTTGCGCGGAACTCCTACGAGCAGTACTTC. Translation: CASSVARNSYEQYF. The gene calls are TRBV9 and TRBJ2-7; no reliable D call. The germline V gene encodes CDR1 SGDLS and CDR2 YYNGEE. V lost 2 bases and J lost 0, with 9 bases in between. The CDR3 totals 14 residues.

The V call is TRBV4-1, the J call TRBJ1-3; D might be TRBD1 (5 bases). The CDR3 runs to 16 residues. Germline V lookup: CDR1 MGHRA, CDR2 YSYEKL. The V end was cut by 1 base, the J end by 4 bases, with 14 bases between. CDR3 amino acids: CASSQGPTAGGNTIYF. The CDR3 DNA reads as TGCGCCAGCAGCCAAGGTCCAACTGCAGGGGGAAACACCATATATTTT.

The rearrangement links TRBV11-1 to TRBJ1-2; D gene unclear. This CDR3 has 15 residues. V was trimmed by 1 base and J by 3 bases, leaving 12 bases between them. CDR1 is SGHAT and CDR2 is FQDESV in the germline V gene (reference sequence). The DNA for the CDR3 is TGTGCCAGCAGCTTAGAGCCTCATAGCTACTATGGCTACACCTTC. Translation gives CASSLEPHSYYGYTF. Variable domain in full (rest from reference TRBV11-1 and TRBJ1-2): EAEVAQSPRYKITEKSQAVAFWCDPISGHATLYWYRQILGQGPELLVQFQDESVVDDSQLPKDRFSAERLKGVDSTLKIQPAELGDSAMYLCASSLEPHSYYGYTFGSGTRLTVV.

V gene TRBV4-3 combines with J gene TRBJ2-2, with 8 bases matching TRBD1. The CDR3 consists of 16 residues. Germline values: CDR1 LGHNA, CDR2 YSLEER. The J segment lost 4 bases and the V segment lost 1 base, leaving 5 bases of the junction unmatched. The CDR3 spells CASSQGRTGITGELFF. CDR3 sequence (DNA): TGCGCCAGCAGCCAAGGAAGGACAGGGATCACCGGGGAGCTGTTTTTT.

In DNA, the CDR3 is TGTGCCAGCAGTGACAGGGGAAGGGACACTGAAGCTTTCTTT. This gives the protein CASSDRGRDTEAFF. V and J are TRBV6-1 and TRBJ1-1; maybe TRBD1 (6 bases). The CDR3 contains 14 residues. The ends were cut back, 3 bases at V and 3 bases at J, with 11 bases in the middle. The germline gives CDR1 MNHNS, CDR2 SASEGT.

This rearrangement joins TRBV24-1 to TRBJ2-2, with 9 bases lining up with TRBD2. V lost 0 bases and J lost 4; bases outside the gene matches: 5. CDR1 is KGHDR, CDR2 SFDVKD, per germline. This CDR3 is 17 amino acids long. The CDR3 reads CATSDLRSSGATGELFF. The CDR3, as DNA: TGTGCCACCAGTGATTTGCGGTCTAGCGGGGCCACCGGGGAGCTGTTTTTT.

In this sample, this clone turned up once. The chain links TRBV10-3 to TRBJ1-1; 11 positions match TRBD1. V lost 3 bases and J lost 4; bases outside the gene matches: 7. Germline lookup yields CDR1 ENHRY and CDR2 SYGVKD. The CDR3 sequence is 16 residues long. As DNA, the CDR3 is TGTGCCATCAGTGACCCCAGGACAGGGGGCGTCACTGAAGCTTTCTTT. Translating gives CAISDPRTGGVTEAFF.

The chain couples TRBV20-1 to TRBJ2-7; the match to TRBD2 covers 8 bases. V lost 3 bases to trimming and J lost 4 bases; unmatched junction nucleotides: 8. This CDR3 comprises 14 residues. Germline CDR1 and CDR2: DFQATT and SNEGSKA (reference sequence). The CDR3 DNA reads as TGCAGTGCTAGTGCTTTAGCGGGGAATTACGAGCAGTACTTC. Encoded protein: CSASALAGNYEQYF.

This clone appeared a single time. The chain employs TRBV7-6 and TRBJ2-3; 8 bases line up with TRBD1. The CDR3 totals 15 residues. J lost 3 bases, V lost 5 bases, and 7 bases had no gene match. CDR1 and CDR2 (germline): SGHVS, FNYEAQ. The CDR3 nucleotides read TGTGCCAGCAGCCAGGGGACAGGTTCAACAGATACGCAGTATTTT. This gives the protein CASSQGTGSTDTQYF.

The chain employs TRBV5-1 and TRBJ2-4; D gene uncertain. The CDR3 runs to 14 residues. Germline V gives CDR1 SGHRS, CDR2 YFSETQ. Trimming stripped 4 bases from V and 0 bases from J, with 8 bases between. Here the CDR3 reads CASSPQLAKNIQYF. As DNA, the CDR3 is TGCGCCAGCAGCCCACAGCTAGCCAAAAACATTCAGTACTTC.

The chain is built from TRBV24-1 and TRBJ1-5, with unresolved D. Trimming shortened V by 3 bases and J by 5 bases, and 7 bases separated the two germline ends. This CDR3 region has 13 residues. Looked up from germline, CDR1 is KGHDR and CDR2 is SFDVKD. The CDR3 DNA is TGTGCCACCAGTGATGGCCCTTATCAGCCCCAGCATTTT. Encoded protein: CATSDGPYQPQHF.

V gene TRBV29-1 combines with J gene TRBJ1-5, with TRBD1 as a possible D gene (5 bases). CDR3 length equals 13 residues. The V end lost 3 bases, the J end lost 1 base, and 7 bases lay between the germline ends. The germline V gene has CDR1 SQVTM and CDR2 ANQGSEA. CDR3 sequence: CSVDRVSNQPQHF. The CDR3 bases are TGCAGCGTTGACAGGGTCAGCAATCAGCCCCAGCATTTT.

This chain connects TRBV5-1 to TRBJ2-1, with TRBD1 matching over 9 bases. CDR3 length: 16 residues. Germline V gene data show CDR1 as SGHRS and CDR2 as YFSETQ. After removal of 5 bases from V and 0 bases from J, the junction contained 6 bases not matched to a gene. The CDR3 sequence is CASRPTGGSSYNEQFF. CDR3 nucleotide sequence: TGCGCCAGCAGACCTACAGGGGGCAGCTCCTACAATGAGCAGTTCTTC. The variable domain in full, with the rest retrieved from reference TRBV5-1 and TRBJ2-1, is KAGVTQTPRYLIKTRGQQVTLSCSPISGHRSVSWYQQTPGQGLQFLFEYFSETQRNKGNFPGRFSGRQFSNSRSEMNVSTLELGDSALYLCASRPTGGSSYNEQFFGPGTRLTVL.

The gene calls are TRBV6-5 and TRBJ1-1; D may be TRBD1 (6 bases). Trimming shortened V by 6 bases and J by 0 bases, and 14 bases separated the two germline ends. The CDR3 totals 15 residues. Germline CDR1 and CDR2: MNHEY and SVGAGI. The CDR3 DNA reads TGTGCCAGCAGCAGACAGGTGCCTATGAACACTGAAGCTTTCTTT. Translating gives CASSRQVPMNTEAFF.

The gene calls are TRBV30 and TRBJ1-2; the D gene is possibly TRBD1 (6 bases). CDR3 length: 13 amino acids. Between the trimmed V and J ends, which lost 2 bases and 4 bases, there was a span of 11 bases. Germline V gene lookup returns CDR1 GTSNPN and CDR2 SVGIG (reference sequence). The CDR3 DNA reads as TGTGCCTGGAGTACAGGGTTTGCCTATGGCTACACCTTC. Encoded protein: CAWSTGFAYGYTF.

The count of this clone is one. This chain uses TRBV7-2 with TRBJ2-1, with no clear D. Per the germline V gene, CDR1 is SGHTA and CDR2 is FQGNSA. V was cut by 5 bases and J by 7 bases, with 12 bases left in between. This CDR3 is built from 13 residues. As DNA, the CDR3 is TGTGCCAGCAGCCTACAAATCAGGAATGAGCAGTTCTTC. Amino acids: CASSLQIRNEQFF.

The J gene is TRBJ1-6, the V gene TRBV19; D is unresolved. Per the germline V gene, CDR1 is LNHDA and CDR2 is SQIVND (reference sequence). The ends were cut back, 10 bases at V and 10 bases at J, with 14 bases in the middle. This CDR3 comprises 12 residues. CDR3 nucleotide sequence: TGTGCCACCTCAATCGCCGGGTCACCCCTCCACTTT. Protein: CATSIAGSPLHF.

The J gene is TRBJ2-1, the V gene TRBV4-1, with 11 nucleotides matching TRBD2. Germline V gene lookup returns CDR1 MGHRA and CDR2 YSYEKL. The CDR3 has 17 residues. The trim removed 1 base at V and 3 bases at J, leaving 5 bases unmatched. The CDR3 bases are TGCGCCAGCAGCCAAGGACCCACTAGCGGGAGCTACAATGAGCAGTTCTTC. Amino acid sequence: CASSQGPTSGSYNEQFF.

J is TRBJ2-2 and V is TRBV7-9; 8 nucleotides match TRBD2. This CDR3 comprises 16 residues. The V and J ends lost 5 bases and 6 bases, in that order; junction bases with no gene match: 11. Looked up from germline, CDR1 is SEHNR and CDR2 is FQNEAQ (reference sequence). The CDR3 bases are TGTGCCAGCAGCCCCTTGGGAGCGGGAGTGTCCGGGGAGCTGTTTTTT. Protein: CASSPLGAGVSGELFF.

V usage is TRBV19 and J usage is TRBJ2-1; TRBD2 matches at 8 bases. After removal of 2 bases from V and 9 bases from J, the junction contained 6 bases not matched to a gene. Germline V lookup: CDR1 LNHDA, CDR2 SQIVND (reference sequence). The CDR3 totals 14 residues. The DNA for the CDR3 is TGTGCCAGTAGTATAACAGCGGGAGCTCTTGAGCAGTTCTTC. Translated, it gives CASSITAGALEQFF.

The chain uses TRBV27 and TRBJ2-1, with 13 nucleotides matching TRBD2. V shed 1 base and J 3 bases; nucleotides not matched to a gene: 12. The CDR3 consists of 20 residues. Germline lookup yields CDR1 MNHEY and CDR2 SMNVEV (reference sequence). This CDR3 reads CASSLFSRTSGSSDYNEQFF. CDR3 bases: TGTGCCAGCAGTTTATTTTCCCGGACTAGCGGGAGTTCCGACTACAATGAGCAGTTCTTC.